A selection of T cell receptor beta chains follows, all from one sample in a study of OX40 agonist ivuxolimab in advanced cancers. Data came from immunoSEQ multiplex PCR; TCRdb stores just in-frame clones and leaves some out. This sample yields tens of thousands of clones, of which approximately 94% are seen a single time; over 8.5% belongs to the top ten. The sequences come from CD4+ or CD8+ T cells sorted from blood, collected in a trial of the OX40 agonist ivuxolimab. All receptors derive from an adult with an advanced solid tumor such as melanoma, head and neck, liver or kidney cancer. The CDR3 runs from the conserved cysteine through the conserved F or W.

V: TRBV28
J: TRBJ1-5
length: 13
CDR3: CASSLGDNQPQHF

V: TRBV18
J: TRBJ2-1
length: 16
CDR3: CASSPPSREGRDEQFF

V: TRBV19
J: TRBJ2-7
length: 15
CDR3: CASSTSYGRSYEQYF

V: TRBV7-3
J: TRBJ1-5
length: 17
CDR3: CASSSRDRVRSNQPQHF

V: TRBV28
J: TRBJ2-2
length: 17
CDR3: CASSPGLLGANTGELFF

V: TRBV28
J: TRBJ1-6
length: 14
CDR3: CASSFRQGGAPLHF

V: TRBV6-4
J: TRBJ2-2
length: 14
CDR3: CASSRDSLTGELFF

V: TRBV28
J: TRBJ1-2
length: 13
CDR3: CASSLFRDVGYTF

V: TRBV4-1
J: TRBJ1-4
length: 14
CDR3: CASSQEFGREKLFF

V: TRBV15
J: TRBJ2-1
length: 12
CDR3: CATSSRGYEQFF

V: TRBV7-6
J: TRBJ1-2
length: 16
CDR3: CASSFPDSSYNYGYTF

V: TRBV7-6
J: TRBJ2-7
length: 12
CDR3: CASSSDSTEQYF

V: TRBV28
J: TRBJ1-5
length: 14
CDR3: CASKFGVRHQPQHF

V: TRBV7-9
J: TRBJ1-2
length: 12
CDR3: CASSKASYGYTF

V: TRBV28
J: TRBJ1-1
length: 11
CDR3: CAGSVDSEAFF

V: TRBV5-6
J: TRBJ2-3
length: 12
CDR3: CASSPGGGTQYF

V: TRBV11-1
J: TRBJ2-7
length: 14
CDR3: CASSWVQSSYEQYF

V: TRBV5-5
J: TRBJ2-7
length: 14
CDR3: CASSLGIALDEQYF

V: TRBV10-3
J: TRBJ2-7
length: 12
CDR3: CAISEGFHEQYF

V: TRBV7-8
J: TRBJ2-5
length: 14
CDR3: CASSGAGSQETQYF

V: TRBV29-1
J: TRBJ2-1
length: 12
CDR3: CSASGGAFEQFF

V: TRBV29-1
J: TRBJ1-5
length: 15
CDR3: CSASDSQYSNQPQHF

V: TRBV19
J: TRBJ1-1
length: 14
CDR3: CASSTGSMNTEAFF

V: TRBV10-3
J: TRBJ2-3
length: 15
CDR3: CAIILTGPYTDTQYF

V: TRBV2
J: TRBJ1-1
length: 14
CDR3: CASSVGRMNTEAFF

V: TRBV19
J: TRBJ1-1
length: 11
CDR3: CASVGWTEAFF

V: TRBV4-1
J: TRBJ2-5
length: 14
CDR3: CASSPIAGEETQYF

V: TRBV7-6
J: TRBJ2-2
length: 17
CDR3: CASSPGVPLGAPGELFF

V: TRBV19
J: TRBJ2-1
length: 14
CDR3: CASSMASAYNEQFF

V: TRBV29-1
J: TRBJ2-6
length: 14
CDR3: CSVITGTGANVLTF

V: TRBV19
J: TRBJ2-7
length: 15
CDR3: CASSEERELPYEQYF

V: TRBV20-1
J: TRBJ2-1
length: 11
CDR3: CSARLVSEQFF

V: TRBV19
J: TRBJ2-1
length: 11
CDR3: CASSTYNEQFF

V: TRBV4-1
J: TRBJ1-3
length: 13
CDR3: CASRQSSGNTIYF

V: TRBV6-5
J: TRBJ2-1
length: 16
CDR3: CASSYTPGQTYNEQFF

V: TRBV14
J: TRBJ2-5
length: 14
CDR3: CASSQLSDQETQYF

V: TRBV27
J: TRBJ2-3
length: 16
CDR3: CASSPVGGASTDTQYF

V: TRBV2
J: TRBJ2-7
length: 14
CDR3: CASSDPGVSYEQYF

V: TRBV6-5
J: TRBJ2-3
length: 14
CDR3: CASSRTGGTDTQYF

V: TRBV7-8
J: TRBJ1-1
length: 12
CDR3: CASTPIEIEAFF

V: TRBV28
J: TRBJ2-1
length: 12
CDR3: CASSLQRGEQFF

V: TRBV10-1
J: TRBJ2-2
length: 16
CDR3: CASSDPGRDNTGELFF

V: TRBV5-4
J: TRBJ2-6
length: 16
CDR3: CASSQWTGAGANVLTF

V: TRBV19
J: TRBJ1-4
length: 17
CDR3: CASSMFTGLKTGEKLFF

V: TRBV9
J: TRBJ2-2
length: 15
CDR3: CASSVARGGTGELFF

V: TRBV10-3
J: TRBJ2-7
length: 14
CDR3: CAISESGRPYEQYF

V: TRBV7-6
J: TRBJ1-1
length: 13
CDR3: CASSGDMNTEAFF

V: TRBV6-1
J: TRBJ1-1
length: 10
CDR3: CASSETEAFF

V: TRBV27
J: TRBJ2-1
length: 13
CDR3: CASSLSQANEQFF

V: TRBV30
J: TRBJ2-1
length: 16
CDR3: CAWSGLAGGNYNEQFF

V: TRBV7-7
J: TRBJ2-7
length: 15
CDR3: CASSPGPLSSYEQYF

V: TRBV5-1
J: TRBJ2-7
length: 14
CDR3: CASSSWSRAYEQYF

V: TRBV27
J: TRBJ2-2
length: 15
CDR3: CASSSHSDRAGELFF

V: TRBV2
J: TRBJ2-5
length: 14
CDR3: CASSGDRYQETQYF

V: TRBV28
J: TRBJ2-7
length: 17
CDR3: CASSLYIPGQGAEEQYF

V: TRBV29-1
J: TRBJ2-7
length: 13
CDR3: CSARLADTYEQYF

V: TRBV7-3
J: TRBJ1-2
length: 15
CDR3: CASSLSAGAGYGYTF